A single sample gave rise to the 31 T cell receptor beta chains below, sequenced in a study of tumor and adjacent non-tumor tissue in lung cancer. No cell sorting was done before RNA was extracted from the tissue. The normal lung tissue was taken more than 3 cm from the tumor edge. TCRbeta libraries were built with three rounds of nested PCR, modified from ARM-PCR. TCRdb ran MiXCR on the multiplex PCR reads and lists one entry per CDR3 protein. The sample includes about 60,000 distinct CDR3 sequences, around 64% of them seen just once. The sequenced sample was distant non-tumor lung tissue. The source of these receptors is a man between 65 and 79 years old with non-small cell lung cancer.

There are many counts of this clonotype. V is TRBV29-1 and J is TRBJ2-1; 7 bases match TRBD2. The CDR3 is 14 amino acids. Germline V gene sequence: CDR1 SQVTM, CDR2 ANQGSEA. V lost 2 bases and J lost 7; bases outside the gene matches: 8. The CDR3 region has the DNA TGCAGCGTTGAACCGGGGGGACTTGGGAATGAGCAGTTCTTC. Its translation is CSVEPGGLGNEQFF.

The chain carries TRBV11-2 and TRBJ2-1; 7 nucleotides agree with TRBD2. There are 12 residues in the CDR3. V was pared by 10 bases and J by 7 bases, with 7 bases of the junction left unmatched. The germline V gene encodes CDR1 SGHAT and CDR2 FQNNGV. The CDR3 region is CATTMRGNEQFF. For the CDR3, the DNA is TGTGCCACCACGATGCGGGGGAATGAGCAGTTCTTC. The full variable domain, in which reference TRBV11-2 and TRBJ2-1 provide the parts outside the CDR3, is EAGVAQSPRYKIIEKRQSVAFWCNPISGHATLYWYQQILGQGPKLLIQFQNNGVVDDSQLPKDRFSAERLKGVDSTLKIQPAKLEDSAVYLCATTMRGNEQFFGPGTRLTVL.

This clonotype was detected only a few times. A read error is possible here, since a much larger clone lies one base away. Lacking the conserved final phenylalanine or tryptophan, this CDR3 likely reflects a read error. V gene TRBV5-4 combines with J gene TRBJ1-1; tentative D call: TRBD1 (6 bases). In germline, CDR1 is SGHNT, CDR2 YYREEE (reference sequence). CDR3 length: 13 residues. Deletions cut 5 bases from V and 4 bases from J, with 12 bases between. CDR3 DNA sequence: TGTGCCAGCAGACCCTGGGGGGCCACTGAAGCTTTCCTT. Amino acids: CASRPWGATEAFL.

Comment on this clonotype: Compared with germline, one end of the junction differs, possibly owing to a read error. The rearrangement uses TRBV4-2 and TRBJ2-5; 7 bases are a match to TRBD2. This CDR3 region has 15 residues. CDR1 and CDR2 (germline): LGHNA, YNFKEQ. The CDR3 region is CASSPSGGDKETHYF. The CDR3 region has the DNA TGTGCCAGCAGTCCTAGTGGGGGGGATAAGGAGACCCATTACTTC.

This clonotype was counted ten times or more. This chain's CDR3 is CASSHPHGIDIQYF. CDR3 coding DNA: TGCGCCAGCAGCCACCCGCACGGGATTGACATTCAGTACTTC. The genes are TRBV4-1 and TRBJ2-4, with D possibly TRBD2 on 5 matching bases. CDR3 length: 14 amino acids. V was shortened by 3 bases and J by 8 bases, with 14 bases between the two germline ends. Germline CDR1 reads MGHRA; CDR2 reads YSYEKL.

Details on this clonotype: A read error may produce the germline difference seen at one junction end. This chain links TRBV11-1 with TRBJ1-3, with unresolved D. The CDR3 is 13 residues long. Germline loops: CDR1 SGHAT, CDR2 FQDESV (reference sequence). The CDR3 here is CANSPGNGNTIYF. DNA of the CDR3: TGTGCCAACAGCCCGGGGAATGGAAACACCATATATTTT.

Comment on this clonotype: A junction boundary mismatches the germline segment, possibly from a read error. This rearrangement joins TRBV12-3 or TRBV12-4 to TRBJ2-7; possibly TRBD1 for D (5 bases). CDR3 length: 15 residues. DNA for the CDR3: TGTGCCAGCAGTTTTGGACACCTCATCTCCTACGAGCAGTTGTTC. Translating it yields CASSFGHLISYEQLF.

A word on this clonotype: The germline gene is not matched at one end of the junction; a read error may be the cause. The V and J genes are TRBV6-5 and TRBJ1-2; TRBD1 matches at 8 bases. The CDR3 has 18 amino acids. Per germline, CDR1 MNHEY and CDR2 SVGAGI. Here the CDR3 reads CASRATSQTGDGNYGYTF. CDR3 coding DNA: TGTGCCAGCAGAGCAACTTCCCAGACAGGGGACGGAAACTATGGTTACACCTTC.

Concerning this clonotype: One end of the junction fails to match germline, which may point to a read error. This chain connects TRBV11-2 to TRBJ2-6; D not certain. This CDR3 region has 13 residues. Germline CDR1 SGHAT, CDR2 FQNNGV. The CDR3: CASRTSGVNALTF. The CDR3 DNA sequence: TGTGCCAGTCGGACCTCTGGGGTCAACGCCCTGACTTTC.

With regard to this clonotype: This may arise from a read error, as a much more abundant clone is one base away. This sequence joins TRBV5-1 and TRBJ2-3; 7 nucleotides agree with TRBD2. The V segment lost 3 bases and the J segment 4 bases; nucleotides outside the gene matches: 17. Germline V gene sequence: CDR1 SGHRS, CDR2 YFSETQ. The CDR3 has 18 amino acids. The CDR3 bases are TGCGCCAGCAGCTCTTTCGGACCAGCGGGAAGTCACTCAGATACGCAGTATTTT. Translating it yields CASSSFGPAGSHSDTQYF.

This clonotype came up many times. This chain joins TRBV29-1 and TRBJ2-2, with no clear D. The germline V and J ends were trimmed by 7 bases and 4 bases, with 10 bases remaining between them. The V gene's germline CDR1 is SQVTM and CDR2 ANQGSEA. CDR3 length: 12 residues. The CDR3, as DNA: TGCAGCGCGCAAGAGAGCACCGGGGAGCTGTTTTTT. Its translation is CSAQESTGELFF.

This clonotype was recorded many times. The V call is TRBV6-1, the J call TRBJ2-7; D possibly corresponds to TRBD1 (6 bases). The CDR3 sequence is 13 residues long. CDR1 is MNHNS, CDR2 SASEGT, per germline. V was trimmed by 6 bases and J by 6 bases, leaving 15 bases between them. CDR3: CASSFSGAGEQYF. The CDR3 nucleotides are TGTGCCAGCAGCTTTTCAGGGGCTGGCGAGCAGTACTTC.

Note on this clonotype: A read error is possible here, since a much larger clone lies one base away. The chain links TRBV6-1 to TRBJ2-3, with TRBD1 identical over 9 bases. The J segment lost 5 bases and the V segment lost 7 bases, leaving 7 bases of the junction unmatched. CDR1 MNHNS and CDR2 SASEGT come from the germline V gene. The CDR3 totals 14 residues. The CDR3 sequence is CASIIQGARDTQYF. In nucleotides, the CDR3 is TGTGCCAGCATCATACAGGGGGCGAGAGATACGCAGTATTTT.

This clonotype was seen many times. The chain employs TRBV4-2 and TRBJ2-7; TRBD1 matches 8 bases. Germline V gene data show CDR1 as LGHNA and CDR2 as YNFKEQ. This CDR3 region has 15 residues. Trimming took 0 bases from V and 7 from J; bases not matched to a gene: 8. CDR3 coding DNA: TGTGCCAGCAGCCAAGATCGGACAGGGAGATATGAGCAGTACTTC. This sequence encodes CASSQDRTGRYEQYF.

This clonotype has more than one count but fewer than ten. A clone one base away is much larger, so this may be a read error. This chain's CDR3 is CASSYGQQGYGYTF. The CDR3 nucleotides read TGTGCCAGCAGTTACGGGCAACAGGGTTACGGCTACACCTTC. This chain links TRBV6-6 with TRBJ1-2; tentatively, D is TRBD1 (6 bases). CDR3 length: 14 residues. Germline V gene data show CDR1 as MNHNY and CDR2 as SVGAGI (reference sequence). The V gene lost 2 bases and the J gene lost 8 bases, with 15 bases spanning the gap.

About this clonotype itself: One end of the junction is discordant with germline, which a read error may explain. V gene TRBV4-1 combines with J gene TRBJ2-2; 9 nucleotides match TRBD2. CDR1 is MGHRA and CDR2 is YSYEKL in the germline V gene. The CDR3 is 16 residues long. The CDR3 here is CASSPQREAYTWELLF. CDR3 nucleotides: TGCGCCAGCAGCCCCCAGCGGGAGGCCTACACCTGGGAGCTGCTTTTT.

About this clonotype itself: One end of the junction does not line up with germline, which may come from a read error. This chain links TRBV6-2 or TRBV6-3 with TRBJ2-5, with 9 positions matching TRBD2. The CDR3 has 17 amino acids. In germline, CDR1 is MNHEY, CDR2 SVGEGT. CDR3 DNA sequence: TGTGCCAGCAGTTGCTCGATCTCGCGGGGGGGTCAGGAGACCCAGAACTTC. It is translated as CASSCSISRGGQETQNF.

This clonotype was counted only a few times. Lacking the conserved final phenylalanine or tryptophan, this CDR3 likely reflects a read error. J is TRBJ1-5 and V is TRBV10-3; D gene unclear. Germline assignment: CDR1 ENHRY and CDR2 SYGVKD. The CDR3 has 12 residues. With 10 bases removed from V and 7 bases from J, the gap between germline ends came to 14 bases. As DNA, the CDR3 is TGTGCCACAGGCGGGAGTGAGCAGCCCCAGCATTCT. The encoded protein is CATGGSEQPQHS.

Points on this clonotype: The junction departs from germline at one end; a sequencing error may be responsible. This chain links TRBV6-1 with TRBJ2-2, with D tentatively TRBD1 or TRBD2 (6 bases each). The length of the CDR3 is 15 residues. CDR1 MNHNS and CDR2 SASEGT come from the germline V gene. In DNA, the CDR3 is TGTGCCAGCCACTCGGGGGCTTCGAACACCGGGGAACTGTTTTTT. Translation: CASHSGASNTGELFF.

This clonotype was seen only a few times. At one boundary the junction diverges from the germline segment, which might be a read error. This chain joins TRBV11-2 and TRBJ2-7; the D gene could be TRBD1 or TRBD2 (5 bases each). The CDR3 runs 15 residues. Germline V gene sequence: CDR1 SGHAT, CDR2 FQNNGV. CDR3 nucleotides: TGTGCCAGCAACTTCTCGGGGCCAGATTCCTACGAACAGTACTTC. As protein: CASNFSGPDSYEQYF.

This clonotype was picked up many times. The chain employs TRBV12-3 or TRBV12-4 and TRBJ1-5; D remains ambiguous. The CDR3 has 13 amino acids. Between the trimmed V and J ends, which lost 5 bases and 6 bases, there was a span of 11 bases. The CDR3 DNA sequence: TGTGCCAGCAGTAAACAGCTAAGTCAGCCCCAGCATTTT. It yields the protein CASSKQLSQPQHF.

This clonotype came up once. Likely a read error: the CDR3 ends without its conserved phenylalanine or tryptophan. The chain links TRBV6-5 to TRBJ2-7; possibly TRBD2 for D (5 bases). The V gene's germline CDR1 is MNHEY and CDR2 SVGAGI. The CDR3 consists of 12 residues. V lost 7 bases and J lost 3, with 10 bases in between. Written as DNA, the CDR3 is TGTGCCAGCATGGACGGGATCTACGAGCAGTACCTC. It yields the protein CASMDGIYEQYL.

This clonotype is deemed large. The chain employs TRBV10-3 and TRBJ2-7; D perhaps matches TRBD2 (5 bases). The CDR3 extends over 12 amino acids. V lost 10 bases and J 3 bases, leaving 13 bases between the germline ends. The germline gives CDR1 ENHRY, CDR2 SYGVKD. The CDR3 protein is CATGKVNYEQYF. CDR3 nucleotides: TGTGCCACCGGGAAGGTAAACTACGAGCAGTACTTC.

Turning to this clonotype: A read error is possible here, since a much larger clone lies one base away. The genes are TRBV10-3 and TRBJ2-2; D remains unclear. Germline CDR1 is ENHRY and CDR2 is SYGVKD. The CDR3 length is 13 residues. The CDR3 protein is CAISGDATRELFF. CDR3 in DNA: TGTGCCATCAGTGGAGATGCCACCAGGGAGCTGTTTTTT.

As DNA, the CDR3 is TGCAGCGCAGAAAGATCAGGACTTCCTAGCACAGATACGCAGTATTTT. Amino acids: CSAERSGLPSTDTQYF. The chain recombines TRBV29-1 with TRBJ2-3, with D perhaps matching TRBD2 (5 bases). Deletions cut 7 bases from V and 0 bases from J, with 20 bases between. CDR3 length: 16 residues. In germline, CDR1 is SQVTM, CDR2 ANQGSEA.

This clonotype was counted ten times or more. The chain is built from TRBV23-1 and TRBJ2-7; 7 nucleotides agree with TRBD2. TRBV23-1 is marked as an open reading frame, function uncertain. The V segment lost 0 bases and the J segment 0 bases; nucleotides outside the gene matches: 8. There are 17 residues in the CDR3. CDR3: CASSQSAGQVISYEQYF. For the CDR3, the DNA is TGCGCCAGCAGTCAATCAGCGGGGCAGGTTATCTCCTACGAGCAGTACTTC.

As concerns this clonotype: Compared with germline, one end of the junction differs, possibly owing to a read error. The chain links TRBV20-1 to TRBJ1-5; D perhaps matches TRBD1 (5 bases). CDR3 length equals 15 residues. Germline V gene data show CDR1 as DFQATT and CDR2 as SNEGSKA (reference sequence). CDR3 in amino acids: CSASRGVHTNQSQHF. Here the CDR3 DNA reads TGCAGTGCTAGTAGAGGGGTTCATACCAATCAGTCCCAGCATTTT.

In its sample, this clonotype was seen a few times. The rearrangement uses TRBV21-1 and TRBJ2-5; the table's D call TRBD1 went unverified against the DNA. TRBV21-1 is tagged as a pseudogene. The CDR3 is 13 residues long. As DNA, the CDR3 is TGTGCCAGCAGCAAAGCGACAGGAGAGATCCAGTACTTC. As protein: CASSKATGEIQYF.

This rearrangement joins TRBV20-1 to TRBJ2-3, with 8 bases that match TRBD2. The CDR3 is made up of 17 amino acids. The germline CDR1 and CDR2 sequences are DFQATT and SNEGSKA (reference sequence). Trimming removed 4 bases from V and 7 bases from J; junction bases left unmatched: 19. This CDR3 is CSATSPLAGGIPYTQYF. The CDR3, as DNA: TGCAGTGCTACCAGTCCTCTCGCGGGGGGCATTCCATATACGCAGTATTTT.

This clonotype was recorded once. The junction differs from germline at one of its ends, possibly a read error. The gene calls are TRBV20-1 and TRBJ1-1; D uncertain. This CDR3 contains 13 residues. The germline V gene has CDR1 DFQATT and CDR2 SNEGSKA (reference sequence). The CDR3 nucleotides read TGCAGTGCTACAGGAGAACAGAACATTGAAGCTTTCTTT. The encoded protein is CSATGEQNIEAFF.

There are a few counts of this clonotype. The CDR3 nucleotides are TGTGCCAGCAGACGTCGCGGGACTTCCTCCTACGAGCAGTACTTC. Protein product: CASRRRGTSSYEQYF. The chain employs TRBV6-5 and TRBJ2-7; TRBD2 might be the D (6 bases). Germline V lookup: CDR1 MNHEY, CDR2 SVGAGI. There are 15 residues in the CDR3. Trimming stripped 6 bases from V and 0 bases from J, with 15 bases between.